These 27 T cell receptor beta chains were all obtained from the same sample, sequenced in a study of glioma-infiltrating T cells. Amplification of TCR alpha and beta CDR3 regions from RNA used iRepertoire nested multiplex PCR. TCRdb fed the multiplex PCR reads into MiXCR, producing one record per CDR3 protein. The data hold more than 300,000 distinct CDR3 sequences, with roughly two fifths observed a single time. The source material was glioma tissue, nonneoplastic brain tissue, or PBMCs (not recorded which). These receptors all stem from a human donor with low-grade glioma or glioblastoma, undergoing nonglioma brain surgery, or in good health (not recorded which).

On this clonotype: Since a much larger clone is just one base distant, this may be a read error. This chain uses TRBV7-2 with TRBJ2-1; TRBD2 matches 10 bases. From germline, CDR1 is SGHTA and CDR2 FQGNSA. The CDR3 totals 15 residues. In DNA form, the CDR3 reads TGTGCCAGCAGTTTTCTAGCGGGAGCGTACAATGAGCGGTTCTTC. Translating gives CASSFLAGAYNERFF.

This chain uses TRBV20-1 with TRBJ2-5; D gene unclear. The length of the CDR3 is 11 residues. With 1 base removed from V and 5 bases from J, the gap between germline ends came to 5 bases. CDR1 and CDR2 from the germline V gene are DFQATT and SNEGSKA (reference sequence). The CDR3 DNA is TGCAGTGCTAGAGCAGTGGAGACCCAGTACTTC. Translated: CSARAVETQYF.

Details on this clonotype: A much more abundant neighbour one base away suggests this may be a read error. As DNA, the CDR3 is TGTGCCAGCAGCCCAACAGTTAGCAATCAGCCCCAGTATTTT. Amino acid sequence: CASSPTVSNQPQYF. The chain recombines TRBV7-2 with TRBJ1-5; no clear D gene. The J call is in doubt because the DNA end fits TRBJ2-3 better. Germline V gene lookup returns CDR1 SGHTA and CDR2 FQGNSA. There are 14 residues in the CDR3.

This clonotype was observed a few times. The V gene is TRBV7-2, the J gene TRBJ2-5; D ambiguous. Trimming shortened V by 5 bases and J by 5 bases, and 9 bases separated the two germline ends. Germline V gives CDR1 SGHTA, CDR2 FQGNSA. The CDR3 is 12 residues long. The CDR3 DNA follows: TGTGCCAGCAGCCCCGAGTGGGAGACCCAGTACTTC. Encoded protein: CASSPEWETQYF.

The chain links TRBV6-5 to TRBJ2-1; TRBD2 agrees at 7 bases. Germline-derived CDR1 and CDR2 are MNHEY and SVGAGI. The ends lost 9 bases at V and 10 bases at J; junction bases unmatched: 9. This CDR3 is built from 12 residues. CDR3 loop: CASISGGKEQFF. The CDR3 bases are TGTGCCAGTATATCGGGAGGTAAAGAGCAGTTCTTC.

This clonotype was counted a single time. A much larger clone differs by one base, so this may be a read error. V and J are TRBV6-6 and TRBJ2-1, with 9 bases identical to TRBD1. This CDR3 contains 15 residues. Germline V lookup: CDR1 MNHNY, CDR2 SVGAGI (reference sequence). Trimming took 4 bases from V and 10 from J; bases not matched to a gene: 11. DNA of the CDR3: TGTGCCAGCAGTTCGCGGGACAGGGTAGTAATCGAGCAGTTCTTC. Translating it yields CASSSRDRVVIEQFF.

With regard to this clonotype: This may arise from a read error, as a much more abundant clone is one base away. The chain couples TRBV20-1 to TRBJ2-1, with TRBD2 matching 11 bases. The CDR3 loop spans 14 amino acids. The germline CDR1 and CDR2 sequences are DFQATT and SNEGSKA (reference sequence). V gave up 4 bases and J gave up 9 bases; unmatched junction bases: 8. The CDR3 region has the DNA TGCAGTGCTACCGGGACTAGCGGTAACAGTGAGCAGTTCTTC. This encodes CSATGTSGNSEQFF.

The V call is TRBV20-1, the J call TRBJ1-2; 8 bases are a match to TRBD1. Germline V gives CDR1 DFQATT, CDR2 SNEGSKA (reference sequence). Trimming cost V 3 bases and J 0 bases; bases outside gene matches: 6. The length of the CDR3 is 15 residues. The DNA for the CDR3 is TGCAGTGCTAGCCCCGGGACAGGTTCTAACTATGGCTACACCTTC. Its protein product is CSASPGTGSNYGYTF.

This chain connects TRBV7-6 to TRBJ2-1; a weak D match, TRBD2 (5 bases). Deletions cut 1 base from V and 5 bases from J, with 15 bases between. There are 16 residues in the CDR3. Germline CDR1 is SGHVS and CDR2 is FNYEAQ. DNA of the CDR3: TGTGCCAGCAGCTTAGACCAACCCGGGAAGGACAATGAGCAGTTCTTC. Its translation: CASSLDQPGKDNEQFF.

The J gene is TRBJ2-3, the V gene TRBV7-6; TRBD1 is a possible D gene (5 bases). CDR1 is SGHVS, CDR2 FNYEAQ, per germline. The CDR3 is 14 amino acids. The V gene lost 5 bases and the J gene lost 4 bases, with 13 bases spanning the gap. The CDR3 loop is CASSRRAAPDTQYF. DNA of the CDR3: TGTGCCAGCAGCCGCAGGGCAGCGCCAGATACGCAGTATTTT.

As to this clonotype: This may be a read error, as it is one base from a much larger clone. The CDR3 DNA reads as TGTGCCAGCAGTTTATTAGGCAGAACTAACTATGGCTACACCTTC. It is translated as CASSLLGRTNYGYTF. The genes are TRBV27 and TRBJ1-2; the D is unclear. This CDR3 spans 15 amino acids. With 1 base removed from V and 0 bases from J, the gap between germline ends came to 9 bases. CDR1 is MNHEY and CDR2 is SMNVEV in the germline V gene (reference sequence).

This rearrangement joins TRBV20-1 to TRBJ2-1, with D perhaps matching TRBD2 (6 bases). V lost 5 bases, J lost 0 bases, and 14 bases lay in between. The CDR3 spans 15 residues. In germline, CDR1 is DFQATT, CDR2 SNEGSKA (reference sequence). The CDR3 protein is CSASKSGFSYNEQFF. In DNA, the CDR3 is TGCAGTGCTTCTAAAAGCGGGTTCTCCTACAATGAGCAGTTCTTC.

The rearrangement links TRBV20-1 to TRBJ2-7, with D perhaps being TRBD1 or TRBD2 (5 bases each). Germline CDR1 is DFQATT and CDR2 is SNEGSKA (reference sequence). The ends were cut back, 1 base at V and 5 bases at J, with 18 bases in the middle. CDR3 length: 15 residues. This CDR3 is CSARGGTEGRDEQYF. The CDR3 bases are TGCAGTGCTAGAGGTGGGACCGAGGGCCGGGACGAGCAGTACTTC.

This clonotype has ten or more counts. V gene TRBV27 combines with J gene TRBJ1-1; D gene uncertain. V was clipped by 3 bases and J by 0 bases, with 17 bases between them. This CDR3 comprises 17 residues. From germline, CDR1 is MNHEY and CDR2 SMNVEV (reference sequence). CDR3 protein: CASSLLTARGMNTEAFF. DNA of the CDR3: TGTGCCAGCAGTTTGCTCACTGCTCGTGGAATGAACACTGAAGCTTTCTTT.

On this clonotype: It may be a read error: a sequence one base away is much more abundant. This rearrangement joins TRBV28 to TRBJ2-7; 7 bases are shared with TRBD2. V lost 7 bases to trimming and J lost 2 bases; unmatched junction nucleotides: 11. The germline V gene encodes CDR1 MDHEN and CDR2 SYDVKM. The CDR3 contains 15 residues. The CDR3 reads CASTPEASGAYEQYF. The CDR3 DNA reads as TGTGCCAGCACTCCGGAGGCTAGCGGTGCCTACGAGCAGTACTTC.

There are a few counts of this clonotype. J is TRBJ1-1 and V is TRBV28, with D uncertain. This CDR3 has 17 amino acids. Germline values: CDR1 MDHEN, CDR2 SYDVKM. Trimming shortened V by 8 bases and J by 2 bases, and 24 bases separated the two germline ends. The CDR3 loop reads CASLKFGLFPPNTEAFF. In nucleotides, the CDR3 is TGTGCCAGCCTCAAGTTCGGGCTCTTTCCGCCAAACACTGAAGCTTTCTTT. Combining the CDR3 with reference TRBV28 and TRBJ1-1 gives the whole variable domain DVKVTQSSRYLVKRTGEKVFLECVQDMDHENMFWYRQDPGLGLRLIYFSYDVKMKEKGDIPEGYSVSREKKERFSLILESASTNQTSMYLCASLKFGLFPPNTEAFFGQGTRLTVV.

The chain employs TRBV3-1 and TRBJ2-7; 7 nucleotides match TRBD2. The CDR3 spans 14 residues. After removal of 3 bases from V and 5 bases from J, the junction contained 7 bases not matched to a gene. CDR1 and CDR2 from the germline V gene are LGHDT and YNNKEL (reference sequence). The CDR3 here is CASSHRGEGHEQYF. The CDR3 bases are TGTGCCAGCAGCCACCGAGGGGAGGGCCACGAGCAGTACTTC.

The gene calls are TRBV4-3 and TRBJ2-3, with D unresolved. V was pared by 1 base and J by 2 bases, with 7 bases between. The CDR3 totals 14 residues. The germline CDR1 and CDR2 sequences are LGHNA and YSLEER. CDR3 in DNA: TGCGCCAGCAGCCAAGTTCACGCCACAGATACGCAGTATTTT. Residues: CASSQVHATDTQYF.

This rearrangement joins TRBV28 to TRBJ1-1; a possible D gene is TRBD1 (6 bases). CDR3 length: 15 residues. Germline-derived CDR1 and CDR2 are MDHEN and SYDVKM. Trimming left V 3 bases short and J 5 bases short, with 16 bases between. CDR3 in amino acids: CASSFGDRSTTEAFF. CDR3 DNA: TGTGCCAGCAGTTTTGGTGACAGGTCGACTACTGAAGCTTTCTTT. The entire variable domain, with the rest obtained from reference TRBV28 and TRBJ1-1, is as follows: DVKVTQSSRYLVKRTGEKVFLECVQDMDHENMFWYRQDPGLGLRLIYFSYDVKMKEKGDIPEGYSVSREKKERFSLILESASTNQTSMYLCASSFGDRSTTEAFFGQGTRLTVV.

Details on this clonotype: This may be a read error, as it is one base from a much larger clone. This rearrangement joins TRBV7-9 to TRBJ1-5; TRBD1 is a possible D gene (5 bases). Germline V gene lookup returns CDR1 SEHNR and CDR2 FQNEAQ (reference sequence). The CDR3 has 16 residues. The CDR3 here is CASSFRRTYSNQPRHF. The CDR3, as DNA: TGTGCCAGCAGTTTTAGGCGGACATATAGCAATCAGCCCCGGCATTTT. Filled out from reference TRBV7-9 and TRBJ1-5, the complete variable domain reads DTGVSQNPRHKITKRGQNVTFRCDPISEHNRLYWYRQTLGQGPEFLTYFQNEAQLEKSRLLSDRFSAERPKGSFSTLEIQRTEQGDSAMYLCASSFRRTYSNQPRHFGDGTRLSIL.

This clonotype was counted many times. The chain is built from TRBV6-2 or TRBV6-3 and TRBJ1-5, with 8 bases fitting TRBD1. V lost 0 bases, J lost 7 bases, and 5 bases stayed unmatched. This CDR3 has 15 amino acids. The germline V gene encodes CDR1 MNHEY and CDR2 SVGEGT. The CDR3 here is CASSYSTGVGQPQHF. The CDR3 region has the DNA TGTGCCAGCAGTTACTCGACAGGGGTTGGACAGCCCCAGCATTTT.

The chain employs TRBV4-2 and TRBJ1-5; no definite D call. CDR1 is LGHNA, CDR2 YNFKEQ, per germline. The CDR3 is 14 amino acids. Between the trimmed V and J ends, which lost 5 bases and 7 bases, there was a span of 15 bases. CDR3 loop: CASSSGPYGQPQHF. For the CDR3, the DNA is TGTGCCAGCAGCAGTGGACCCTACGGGCAGCCCCAGCATTTT.

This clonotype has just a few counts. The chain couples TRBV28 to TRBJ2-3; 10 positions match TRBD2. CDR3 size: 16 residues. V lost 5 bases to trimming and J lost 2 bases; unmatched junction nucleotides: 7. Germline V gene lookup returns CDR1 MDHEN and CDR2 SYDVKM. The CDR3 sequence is CASSGELAGPTDTQYF. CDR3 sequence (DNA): TGTGCCAGCAGTGGGGAACTAGCGGGACCCACAGATACGCAGTATTTT.

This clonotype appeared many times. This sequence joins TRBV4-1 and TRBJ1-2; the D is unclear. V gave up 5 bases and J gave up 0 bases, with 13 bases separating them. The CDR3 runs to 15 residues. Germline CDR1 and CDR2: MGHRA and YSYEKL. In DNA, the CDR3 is TGCGCCAGCAGCTGGTTGATTGGCCCTAACTATGGCTACACCTTC. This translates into CASSWLIGPNYGYTF.

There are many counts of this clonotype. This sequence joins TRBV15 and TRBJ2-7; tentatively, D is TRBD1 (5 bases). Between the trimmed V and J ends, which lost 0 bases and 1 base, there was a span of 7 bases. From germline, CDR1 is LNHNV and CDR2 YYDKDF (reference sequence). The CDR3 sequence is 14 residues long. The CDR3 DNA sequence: TGTGCCACCAGCAGAGATCACAGGTCCTACGAGCAGTACTTC. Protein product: CATSRDHRSYEQYF. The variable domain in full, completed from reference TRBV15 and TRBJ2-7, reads DAMVIQNPRYQVTQFGKPVTLSCSQTLNHNVMYWYQQKSSQAPKLLFHYYDKDFNNEADTPDNFQSRRPNTSFCFLDIRSPGLGDTAMYLCATSRDHRSYEQYFGPGTRLTVT.

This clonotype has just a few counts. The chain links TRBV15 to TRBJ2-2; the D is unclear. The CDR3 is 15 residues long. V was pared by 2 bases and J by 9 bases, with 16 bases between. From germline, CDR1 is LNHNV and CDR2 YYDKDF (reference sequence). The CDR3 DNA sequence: TGTGCCACCAGCAGACTCCCCTCCTCCCCCCGGGAGCTGTTTTTT. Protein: CATSRLPSSPRELFF.

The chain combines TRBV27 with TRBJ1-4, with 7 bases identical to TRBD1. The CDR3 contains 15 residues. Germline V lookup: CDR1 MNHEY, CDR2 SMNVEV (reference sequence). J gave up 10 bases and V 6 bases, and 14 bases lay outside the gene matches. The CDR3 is CASSPAGGRRGKLFF. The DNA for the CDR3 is TGTGCCAGCAGCCCCGCAGGGGGGAGAAGAGGAAAACTGTTTTTT.